This entry features one T cell receptor beta chain sequence. The source of the sample is a study of CD8 T cells in Susac syndrome. Reverse transcription of about 0.5 to 1 ug RNA was carried out with random hexamers. Across 54 Vbeta and 13 Jbeta, TCR beta CDR3 was amplified with immunoSEQ multiplex PCR. MiXCR, run by TCRdb on the immunoSEQ multiplex PCR reads, gives a single entry per CDR3 protein. The sample records 200,000 to 250,000 distinct CDR3 sequences, 93% being singletons. The multiple sclerosis controls, all treatment-naive patients, had relapsing-remitting disease that was stable or active. TEMRA cells underwent FACS enrichment and CD8+ and CD4+ T cells underwent negative isolation. CDR3 size: 15 residues. Per germline, CDR1 MNHEY and CDR2 SMNVEV (reference sequence). V gave up 6 bases and J gave up 0 bases; unmatched junction bases: 4.

The receptor was isolated from a human donor with multiple sclerosis. The V and J genes are TRBV27 and TRBJ1-5, with TRBD1 matching 8 bases. The specimen was CD4+ T cells from PBMCs. CDR3 sequence: CASSQGAYSNQPQHF. CDR3 sequence (DNA): TGTGCCAGCAGCCAGGGGGCCTATAGCAATCAGCCCCAGCATTTT.